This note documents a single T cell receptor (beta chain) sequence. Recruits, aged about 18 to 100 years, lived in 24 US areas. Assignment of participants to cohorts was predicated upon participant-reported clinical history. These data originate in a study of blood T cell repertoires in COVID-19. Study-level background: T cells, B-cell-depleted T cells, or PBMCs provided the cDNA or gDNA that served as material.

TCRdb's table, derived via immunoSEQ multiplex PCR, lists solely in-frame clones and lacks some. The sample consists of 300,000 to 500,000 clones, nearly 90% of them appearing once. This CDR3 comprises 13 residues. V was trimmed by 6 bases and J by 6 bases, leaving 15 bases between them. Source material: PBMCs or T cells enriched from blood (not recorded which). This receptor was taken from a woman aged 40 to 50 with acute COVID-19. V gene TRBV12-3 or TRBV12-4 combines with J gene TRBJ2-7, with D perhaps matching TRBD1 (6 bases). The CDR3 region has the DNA TGTGCCAGCAGACCCCGACAGGTCCGCGAGCAGTACTTC. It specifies CASRPRQVREQYF.